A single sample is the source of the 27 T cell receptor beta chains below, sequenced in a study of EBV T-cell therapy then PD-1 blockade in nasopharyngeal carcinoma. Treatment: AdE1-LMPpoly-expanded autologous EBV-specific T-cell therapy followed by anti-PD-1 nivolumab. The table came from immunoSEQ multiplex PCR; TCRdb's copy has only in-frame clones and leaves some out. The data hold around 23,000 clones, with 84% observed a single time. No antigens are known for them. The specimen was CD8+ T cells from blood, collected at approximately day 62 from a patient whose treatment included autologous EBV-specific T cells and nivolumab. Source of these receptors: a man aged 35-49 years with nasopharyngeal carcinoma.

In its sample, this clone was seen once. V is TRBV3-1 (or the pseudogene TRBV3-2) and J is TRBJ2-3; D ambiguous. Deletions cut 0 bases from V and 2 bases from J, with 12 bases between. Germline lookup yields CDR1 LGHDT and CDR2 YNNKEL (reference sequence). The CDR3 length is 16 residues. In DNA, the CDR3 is TGTGCCAGCAGCCAAGATCGGAGAGGTTTCACAGATACGCAGTATTTT. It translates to CASSQDRRGFTDTQYF.

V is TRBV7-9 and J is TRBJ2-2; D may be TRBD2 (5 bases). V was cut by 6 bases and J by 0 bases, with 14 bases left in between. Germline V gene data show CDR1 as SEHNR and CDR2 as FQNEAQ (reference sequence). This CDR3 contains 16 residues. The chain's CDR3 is CASRKEEDANTGELFF. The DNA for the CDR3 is TGTGCCAGCAGAAAAGAGGAGGACGCGAACACCGGGGAGCTGTTTTTT.

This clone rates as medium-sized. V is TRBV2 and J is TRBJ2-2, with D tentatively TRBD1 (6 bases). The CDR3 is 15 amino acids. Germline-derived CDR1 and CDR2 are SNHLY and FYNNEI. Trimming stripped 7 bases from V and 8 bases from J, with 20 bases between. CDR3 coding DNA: TGTGCCAGCAACCCGGGACAAGTAACGCCAGGGGAGCTGTTTTTT. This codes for CASNPGQVTPGELFF.

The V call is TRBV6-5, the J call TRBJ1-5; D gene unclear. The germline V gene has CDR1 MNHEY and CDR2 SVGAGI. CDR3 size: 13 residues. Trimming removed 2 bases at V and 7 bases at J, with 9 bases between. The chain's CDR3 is CASSYGVSQPQHF. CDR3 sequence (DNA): TGTGCCAGCAGTTACGGGGTAAGCCAGCCCCAGCATTTT.

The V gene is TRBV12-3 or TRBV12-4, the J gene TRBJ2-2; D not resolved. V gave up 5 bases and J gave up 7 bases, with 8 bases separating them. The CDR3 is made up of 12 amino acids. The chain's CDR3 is CASSIGIGELFF. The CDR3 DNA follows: TGTGCCAGCAGTATTGGGATCGGGGAGCTGTTTTTT.

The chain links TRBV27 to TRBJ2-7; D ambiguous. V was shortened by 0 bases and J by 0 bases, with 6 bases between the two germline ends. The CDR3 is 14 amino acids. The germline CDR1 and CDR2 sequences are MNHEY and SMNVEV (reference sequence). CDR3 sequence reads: CASSLSWGSYEQYF. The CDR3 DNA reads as TGTGCCAGCAGTTTATCTTGGGGCTCCTACGAGCAGTACTTC.

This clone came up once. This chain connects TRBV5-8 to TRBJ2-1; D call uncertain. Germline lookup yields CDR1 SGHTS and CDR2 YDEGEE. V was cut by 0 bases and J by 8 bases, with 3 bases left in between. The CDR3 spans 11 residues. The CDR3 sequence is CASSLADEQFF. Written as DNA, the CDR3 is TGTGCCAGCAGCTTGGCCGATGAGCAGTTCTTC.

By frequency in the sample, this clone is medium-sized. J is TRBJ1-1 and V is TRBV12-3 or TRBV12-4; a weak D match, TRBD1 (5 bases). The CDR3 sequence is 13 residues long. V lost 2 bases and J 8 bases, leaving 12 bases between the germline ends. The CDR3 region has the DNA TGTGCCAGCAGTTTACTGGGGCAGCCGGAAGCTTTCTTT. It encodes CASSLLGQPEAFF.

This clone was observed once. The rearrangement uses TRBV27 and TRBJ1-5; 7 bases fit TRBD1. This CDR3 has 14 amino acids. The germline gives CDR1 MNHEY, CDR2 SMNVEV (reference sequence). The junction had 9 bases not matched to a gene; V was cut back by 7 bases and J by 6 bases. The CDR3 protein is CASTTGSLSQPQHF. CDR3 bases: TGTGCCAGCACGACAGGGTCCCTCAGTCAGCCCCAGCATTTT.

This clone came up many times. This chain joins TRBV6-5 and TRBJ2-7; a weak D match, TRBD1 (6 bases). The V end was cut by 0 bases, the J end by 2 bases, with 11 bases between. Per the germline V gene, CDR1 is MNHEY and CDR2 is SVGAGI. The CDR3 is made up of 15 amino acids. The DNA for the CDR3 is TGTGCCAGCAGTTACTCAGAGACAGGTCCCTACGAGCAGTACTTC. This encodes CASSYSETGPYEQYF.

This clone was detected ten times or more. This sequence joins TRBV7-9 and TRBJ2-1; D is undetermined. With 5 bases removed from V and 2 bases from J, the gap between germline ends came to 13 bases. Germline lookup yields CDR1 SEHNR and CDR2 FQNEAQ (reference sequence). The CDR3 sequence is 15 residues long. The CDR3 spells CASSPKYRAYNEQFF. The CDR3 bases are TGTGCCAGCAGCCCCAAGTACAGAGCCTACAATGAGCAGTTCTTC. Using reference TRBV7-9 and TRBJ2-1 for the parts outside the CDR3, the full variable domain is DTGVSQNPRHKITKRGQNVTFRCDPISEHNRLYWYRQTLGQGPEFLTYFQNEAQLEKSRLLSDRFSAERPKGSFSTLEIQRTEQGDSAMYLCASSPKYRAYNEQFFGPGTRLTVL.

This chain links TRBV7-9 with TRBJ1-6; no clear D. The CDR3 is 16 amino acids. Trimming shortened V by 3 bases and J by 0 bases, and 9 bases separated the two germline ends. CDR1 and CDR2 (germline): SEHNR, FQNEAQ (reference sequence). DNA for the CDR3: TGTGCCAGCAGCTTGGACGGCAGCTCCTATAATTCACCCCTCCACTTT. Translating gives CASSLDGSSYNSPLHF. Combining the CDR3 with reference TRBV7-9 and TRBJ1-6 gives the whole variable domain DTGVSQNPRHKITKRGQNVTFRCDPISEHNRLYWYRQTLGQGPEFLTYFQNEAQLEKSRLLSDRFSAERPKGSFSTLEIQRTEQGDSAMYLCASSLDGSSYNSPLHFGNGTRLTVT.

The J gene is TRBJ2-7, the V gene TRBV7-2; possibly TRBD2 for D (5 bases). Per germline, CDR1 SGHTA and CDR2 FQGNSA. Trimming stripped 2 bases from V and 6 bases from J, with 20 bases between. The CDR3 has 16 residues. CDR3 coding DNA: TGTGCCAGCAGCTTACCACCACGGCGGGTAACTTCCGAGCAGTACTTC. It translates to CASSLPPRRVTSEQYF.

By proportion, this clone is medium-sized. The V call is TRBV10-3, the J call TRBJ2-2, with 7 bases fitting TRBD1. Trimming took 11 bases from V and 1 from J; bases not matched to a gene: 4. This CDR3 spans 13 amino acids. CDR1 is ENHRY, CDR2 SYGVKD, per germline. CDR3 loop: CASGTENTGELFF. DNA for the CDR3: TGTGCCTCCGGGACAGAGAACACCGGGGAGCTGTTTTTT.

The CDR3 nucleotides are TGCAGCGTTGGTAGGGACAATCAGCCCCAGCATTTT. This encodes CSVGRDNQPQHF. The J gene is TRBJ1-5, the V gene TRBV29-1, with D uncertain. In germline, CDR1 is SQVTM, CDR2 ANQGSEA. Trimming pared 4 bases from V and 3 bases from J, leaving 7 bases between. The CDR3 spans 12 residues.

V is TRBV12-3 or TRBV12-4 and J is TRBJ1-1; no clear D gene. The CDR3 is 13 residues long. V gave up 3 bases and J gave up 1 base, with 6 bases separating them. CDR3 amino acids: CASSFWGNTEAFF. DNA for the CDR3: TGTGCCAGCAGTTTTTGGGGGAACACTGAAGCTTTCTTT.

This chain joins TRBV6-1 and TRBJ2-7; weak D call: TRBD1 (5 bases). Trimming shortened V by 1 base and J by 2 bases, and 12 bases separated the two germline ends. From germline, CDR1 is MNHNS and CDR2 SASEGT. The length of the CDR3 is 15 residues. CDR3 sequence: CASSEEEGETYEQYF. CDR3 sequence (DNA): TGTGCCAGCAGTGAAGAGGAAGGGGAAACCTACGAGCAGTACTTC.

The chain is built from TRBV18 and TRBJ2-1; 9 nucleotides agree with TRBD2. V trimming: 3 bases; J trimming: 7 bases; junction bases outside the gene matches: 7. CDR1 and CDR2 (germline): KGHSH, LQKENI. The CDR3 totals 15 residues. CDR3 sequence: CASSPAGGAGNEQFF. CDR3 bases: TGTGCCAGCTCACCTGCGGGGGGGGCCGGGAATGAGCAGTTCTTC.

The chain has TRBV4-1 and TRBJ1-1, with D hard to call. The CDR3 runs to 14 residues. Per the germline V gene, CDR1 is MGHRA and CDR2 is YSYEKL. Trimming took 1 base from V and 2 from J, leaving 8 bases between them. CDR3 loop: CASSQASTNTEAFF. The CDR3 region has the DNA TGCGCCAGCAGCCAAGCTTCGACTAACACTGAAGCTTTCTTT.

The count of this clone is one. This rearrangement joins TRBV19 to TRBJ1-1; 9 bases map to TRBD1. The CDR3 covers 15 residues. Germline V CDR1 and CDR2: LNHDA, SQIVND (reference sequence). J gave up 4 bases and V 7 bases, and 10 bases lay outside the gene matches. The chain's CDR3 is CASTVFGTGSTEAFF. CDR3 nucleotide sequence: TGTGCCAGTACCGTCTTCGGGACAGGGAGCACTGAAGCTTTCTTT.

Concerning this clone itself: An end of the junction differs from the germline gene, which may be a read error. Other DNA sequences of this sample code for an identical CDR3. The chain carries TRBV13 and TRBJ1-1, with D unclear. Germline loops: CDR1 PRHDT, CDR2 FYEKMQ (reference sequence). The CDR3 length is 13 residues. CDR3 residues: CASRHKGAPGAFF. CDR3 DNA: TGTGCTAGCAGACATAAAGGTGCCCCTGGGGCTTTCTTT.

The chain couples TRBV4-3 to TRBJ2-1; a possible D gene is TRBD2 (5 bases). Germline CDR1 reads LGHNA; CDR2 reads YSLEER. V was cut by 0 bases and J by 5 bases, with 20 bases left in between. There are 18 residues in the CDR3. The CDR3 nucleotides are TGCGCCAGCAGCCAAGAGACCTCGGGCGGACTGGGTGACAATGAGCAGTTCTTC. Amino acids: CASSQETSGGLGDNEQFF.

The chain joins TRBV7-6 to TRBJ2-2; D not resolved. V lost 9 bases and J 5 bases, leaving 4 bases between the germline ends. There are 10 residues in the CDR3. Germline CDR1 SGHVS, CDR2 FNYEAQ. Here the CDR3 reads CASGTGELFF. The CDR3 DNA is TGTGCCAGTGGAACCGGGGAGCTGTTTTTT.

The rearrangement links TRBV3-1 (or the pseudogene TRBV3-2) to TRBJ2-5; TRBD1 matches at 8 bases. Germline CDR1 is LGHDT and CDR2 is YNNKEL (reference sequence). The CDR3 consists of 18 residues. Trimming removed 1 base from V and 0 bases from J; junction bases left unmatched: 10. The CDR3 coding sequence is TGTGCCAGCAGCCAAGGGCAGGGGGCGGCTGCGTACCAAGAGACCCAGTACTTC. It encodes CASSQGQGAAAYQETQYF.

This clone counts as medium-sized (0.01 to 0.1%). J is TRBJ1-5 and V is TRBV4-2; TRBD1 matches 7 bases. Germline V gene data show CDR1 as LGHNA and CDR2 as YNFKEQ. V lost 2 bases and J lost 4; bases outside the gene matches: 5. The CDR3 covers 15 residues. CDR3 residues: CASSQYRGGNQPQHF. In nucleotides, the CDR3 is TGTGCCAGCAGCCAATACAGGGGCGGGAATCAGCCCCAGCATTTT.

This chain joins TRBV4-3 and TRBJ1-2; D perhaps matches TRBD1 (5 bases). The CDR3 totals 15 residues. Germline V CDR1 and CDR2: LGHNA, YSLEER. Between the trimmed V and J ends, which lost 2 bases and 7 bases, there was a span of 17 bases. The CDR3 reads CASSQSTGTNAGYTF. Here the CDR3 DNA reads TGCGCCAGCAGCCAAAGTACCGGGACGAACGCTGGCTACACCTTC.

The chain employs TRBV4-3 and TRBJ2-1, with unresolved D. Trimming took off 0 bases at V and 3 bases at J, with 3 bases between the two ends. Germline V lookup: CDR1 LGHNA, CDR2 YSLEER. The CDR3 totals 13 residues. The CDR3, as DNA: TGCGCCAGCAGCCAAGAAGGCTACAATGAGCAGTTCTTC. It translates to CASSQEGYNEQFF.